A selection of T cell receptor beta chains follows, all from one sample in a study of T cell responses to AZD1222 COVID-19 vaccine. The table came from immunoSEQ multiplex PCR; TCRdb's copy has only in-frame clones and leaves some out. The sample shows approximately 180,000 clones, about 92% of them seen only once. Specimen: peripheral blood, collected on day 0 of AZD1222 vaccination. These receptors came from an adult in good health. The CDR3 runs from the conserved cysteine through the conserved F or W.

v_call	j_call	cdr3_aa
TRBV7-2	TRBJ1-3	CASSLSPVTSGNTIYF
TRBV11-2	TRBJ2-3	CASNRLGFGATDTQYF
TRBV7-2	TRBJ2-5	CASSLELQIWYF
TRBV4-2	TRBJ2-7	CASSLVGEGYEQYF
TRBV12-5	TRBJ1-1	CASGLYQGMVTEAFF
TRBV9	TRBJ1-2	CASSVLTGWGSGGYTF
TRBV6-2/TRBV6-3	TRBJ2-3	CASSSGEPTDTQYF
TRBV7-2	TRBJ2-2	CASSLYTGELFF
TRBV2	TRBJ2-1	CVQEGTYNEQFF
TRBV19	TRBJ1-1	CASSTTGRLEAFF
TRBV20-1	TRBJ2-5	CSASVGETQYF
TRBV29-1	TRBJ1-1	CISGDRGTEAFF
TRBV6-5	TRBJ2-1	CASSYFSHRAYNEQFF
TRBV30	TRBJ1-1	CAWSLTGTEAFF
TRBV4-2	TRBJ1-1	CASSQAWTGGSAEAFF
TRBV10-3	TRBJ2-5	CAISEGGGEETQYF
TRBV9	TRBJ1-2	CASSGTGGNYGYTF
TRBV28	TRBJ1-1	CASNPPGQGAKTEAFF
TRBV11-3	TRBJ1-1	CASSSRGGSNTEAFF
TRBV3-1/TRBV3-2	TRBJ2-2	CASSQGPSGNTGELFF
TRBV18	TRBJ2-3	CASSRQEQGGYTDTQYF
TRBV7-9	TRBJ2-1	CASSGREARPLDEQFF
TRBV10-3	TRBJ1-2	CAIRRELANYGYTF
TRBV4-2	TRBJ1-2	CASSQDQRRDHTF
TRBV28	TRBJ1-1	CASSLHAGNTEAFF
TRBV7-9	TRBJ1-5	CASSRDGNQPQHF
TRBV27	TRBJ2-5	CASSLVPGIETQYF
TRBV7-9	TRBJ2-1	CASSPGTGRNEQFF
TRBV4-2	TRBJ2-1	CASSQEIAGGYNEQFF
TRBV7-2	TRBJ1-2	CASSLTPGYGYTF
TRBV9	TRBJ1-2	CASTTPAGPYGYTF
TRBV4-1	TRBJ1-2	CASSHDLRRANYGYTF
TRBV19	TRBJ1-3	CASSINGFADSGNTIYF
TRBV24-1	TRBJ1-2	CATSDSPDRGRSGYTF
TRBV5-1	TRBJ1-2	CASSLRPEDYGYTF
TRBV7-9	TRBJ2-1	CAWRETTYNEQFF
TRBV18	TRBJ1-1	CASSPRQGARTEAFF
TRBV5-6	TRBJ1-2	CASSLGRIYGYTF
TRBV3-1/TRBV3-2	TRBJ1-1	CASSHTGETEAFF
TRBV19	TRBJ2-5	CASSIGTGQETQYF
TRBV4-2	TRBJ1-6	CASSQEDSPLHF
TRBV24-1	TRBJ2-1	CATSDGGGTGAYNEQFF
TRBV27	TRBJ2-1	CASSLRPLTSGGTHEQFF
TRBV28	TRBJ1-6	CASLSGERLNSPLHF
TRBV7-9	TRBJ1-4	CASSSTGSLREKLFF
TRBV28	TRBJ1-1	CASSTPGGGKNTEAFF
TRBV19	TRBJ1-2	CASRGRGNDEGYTF
TRBV28	TRBJ1-1	CASSFSGTLNTEAFF
TRBV3-1/TRBV3-2	TRBJ1-1	CASSLGQGIGTEAFF
TRBV28	TRBJ1-4	CASSPQGLHGEKLFF
TRBV19	TRBJ2-2	CASSMSQGGTGELFF
TRBV6-5	TRBJ1-2	CASSYSRGGVNTF
TRBV6-1	TRBJ1-2	CASSDWHYGYTF
TRBV2	TRBJ1-2	CASTGEYGYTF
TRBV3-1/TRBV3-2	TRBJ1-1	CASSPLNTPNTEAFF
TRBV18	TRBJ1-2	CASSPAGDRGYTF